Described below is a single T cell receptor beta chain sequence and its context. CDR3 length: 14 amino acids. CDR1 is SNHLY, CDR2 FYNNEI, per germline. This record belongs to a study of blood T cell repertoires in COVID-19. The wider study: COVID-19 samples, acute and convalescent, were from the United States, Italy and Spain. Sample material is recorded as cDNA or gDNA derived from T cells, B-cell-depleted T cells, or PBMCs.

Per the authors' pipeline: Estimation of nucleated cell counts relied on the amplification of reference gene primers. Produced via immunoSEQ multiplex PCR; TCRdb's table is partial and in-frame only. That table is the source of V, J and clone size, and D and trimming were worked out from the DNA. The sample has some 180,000 clones, roughly 91% seen once. Material: peripheral blood. This receptor was obtained from a middle-aged man with active or convalescent COVID-19. The chain uses TRBV2 and TRBJ2-2; the match to TRBD2 covers 7 bases. CDR3 nucleotides: TGTACATGCGGGGGTAATGATGACACCGGGGAGCTGTTTTTT. Protein product: CTCGGNDDTGELFF.